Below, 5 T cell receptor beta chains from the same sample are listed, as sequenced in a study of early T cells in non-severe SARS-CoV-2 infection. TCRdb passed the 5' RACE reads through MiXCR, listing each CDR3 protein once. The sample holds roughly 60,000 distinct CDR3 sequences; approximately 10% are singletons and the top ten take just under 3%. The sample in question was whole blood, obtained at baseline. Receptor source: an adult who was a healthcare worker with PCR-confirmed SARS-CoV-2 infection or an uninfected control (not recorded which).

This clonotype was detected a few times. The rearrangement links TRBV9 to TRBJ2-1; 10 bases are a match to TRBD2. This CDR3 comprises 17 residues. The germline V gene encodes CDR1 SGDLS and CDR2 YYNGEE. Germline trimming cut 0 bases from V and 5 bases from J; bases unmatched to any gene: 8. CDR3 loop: CASSVGLRTSGNNEQFF. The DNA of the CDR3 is TGTGCCAGCAGCGTAGGGTTGAGGACTAGCGGTAACAATGAGCAGTTCTTC. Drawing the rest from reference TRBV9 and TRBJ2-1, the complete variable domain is DSGVTQTPKHLITATGQRVTLRCSPRSGDLSVYWYQQSLDQGLQFLIQYYNGEERAKGNILERFSAQQFPDLHSELNLSSLELGDSALYFCASSVGLRTSGNNEQFFGPGTRLTVL.

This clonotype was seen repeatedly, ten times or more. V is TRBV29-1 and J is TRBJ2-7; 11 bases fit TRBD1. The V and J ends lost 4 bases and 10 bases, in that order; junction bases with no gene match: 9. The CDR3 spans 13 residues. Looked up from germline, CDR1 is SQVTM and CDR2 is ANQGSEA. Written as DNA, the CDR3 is TGCAGCGTTGTTCGGACAGGGGGCCCTATTCAGTACTTC. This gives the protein CSVVRTGGPIQYF.

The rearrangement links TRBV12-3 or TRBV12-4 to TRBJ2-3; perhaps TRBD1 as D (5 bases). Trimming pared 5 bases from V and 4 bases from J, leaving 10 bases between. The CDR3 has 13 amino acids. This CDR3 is CASSRTRADTQYF. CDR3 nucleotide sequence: TGTGCCAGCAGTCGGACAAGGGCAGATACGCAGTATTTT.

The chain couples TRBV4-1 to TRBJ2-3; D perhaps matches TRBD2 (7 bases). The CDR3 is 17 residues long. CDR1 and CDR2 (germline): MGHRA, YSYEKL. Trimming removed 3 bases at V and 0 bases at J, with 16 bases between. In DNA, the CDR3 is TGCGCCAGCAGCCACAAGGCGGGGGCAGAAAGCACAGATACGCAGTATTTT. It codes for CASSHKAGAESTDTQYF.

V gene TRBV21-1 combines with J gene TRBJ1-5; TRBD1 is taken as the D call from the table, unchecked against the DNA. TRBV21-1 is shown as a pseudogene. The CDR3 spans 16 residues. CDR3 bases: TGTGCCAGCAGCACGCGCCGGGCCGTACTCAATCAGCCCCAGCATTTT. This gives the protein CASSTRRAVLNQPQHF.